Sequencing of this TCR beta chain was carried out in a study of T cell responses to AZD1222 COVID-19 vaccine. A remark on this clone: Its antigen remains unknown. Other DNA sequences in this specimen translate into the identical CDR3.

The method was immunoSEQ multiplex PCR; TCRdb's version includes in-frame clones alone and lacks a portion of them. The sample lists 120,000 or so clones, roughly 82% seen once, with approximately 26% in the top ten. Germline assignment: CDR1 LGHDT and CDR2 YNNKEL (reference sequence). V lost 1 base to trimming and J lost 1 base, with 2 bases between them. This CDR3 has 13 residues. Doses given second, at about 4 or about 12 weeks, were pooled. Study-wide results and caveats: There were vaccine-associated CD4 TCRs across spike, dominant at 160-218 and 743-854. Only 5 or 6 people who got AZD1222 tested seropositive at baseline. Within unmutated variant regions lay the reported targets of nearly half of spike-specific TCRs.

Sequences were derived from peripheral blood, sampled 28 days after the second AZD1222 dose. V usage is TRBV3-1 (or the pseudogene TRBV3-2) and J usage is TRBJ1-3, with unresolved D. The clonotype comes from an adult who received the AZD1222 COVID-19 vaccine. CDR3 sequence reads: CASSQGSGNTIYF. DNA for the CDR3: TGTGCCAGCAGCCAAGGATCTGGAAACACCATATATTTT.